This T cell receptor (beta chain) was found in a study of tumor and adjacent non-tumor tissue in lung cancer. Study details: Histology: 12 adenocarcinoma, 2 squamous cell carcinoma, 1 small cell lung cancer. Study observations and caveats: Significantly higher TCR diversity was found in tumor than normal lung. Tumor repertoires had a smaller top 100 clone share than normal lung.

CDR1 is MGHRA and CDR2 is YSYEKL in the germline V gene. CDR3 length: 17 amino acids. The library came from three nested PCR rounds adapted from ARM-PCR protocols. From the multiplex PCR reads, TCRdb called clonotypes with MiXCR, one entry per CDR3 protein. The sample includes 100,000 to 120,000 distinct CDR3 sequences, over 70% of them seen just once. RNA was extracted from bulk tissue without any cell sorting. Donors were chemotherapy-naive, newly diagnosed lung cancer surgical patients in China, August–late 2014. To note about this clonotype: The antigen is not known. The germline gene is not matched at one end of the junction; a read error may be the cause.

This rearrangement joins TRBV4-1 to TRBJ1-3; the D gene is possibly TRBD1 (6 bases). Sequencing was done on a sample of lung tumor tissue. This TCR came from a man between 65 and 85 years old with non-small cell lung cancer. The CDR3 loop reads CVSSQIHGGRIGKTIYF. The CDR3 nucleotides are TGCGTCAGCAGCCAAATCCACGGGGGGCGCATTGGAAAGACCATATATTTT.